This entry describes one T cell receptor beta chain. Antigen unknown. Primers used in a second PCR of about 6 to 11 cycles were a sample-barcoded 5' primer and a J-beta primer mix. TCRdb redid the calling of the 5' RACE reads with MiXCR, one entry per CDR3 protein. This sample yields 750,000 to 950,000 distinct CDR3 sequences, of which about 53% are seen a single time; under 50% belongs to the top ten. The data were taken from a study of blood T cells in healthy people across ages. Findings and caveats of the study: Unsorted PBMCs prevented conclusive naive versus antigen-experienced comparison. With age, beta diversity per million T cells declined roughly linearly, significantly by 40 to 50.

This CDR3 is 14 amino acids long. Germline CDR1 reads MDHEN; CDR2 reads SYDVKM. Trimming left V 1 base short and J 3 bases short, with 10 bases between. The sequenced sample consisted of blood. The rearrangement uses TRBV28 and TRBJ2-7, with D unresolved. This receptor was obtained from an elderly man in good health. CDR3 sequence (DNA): TGTGCCAGCAGTTTATTGGTCGGCCGCTACGAGCAGTACTTC. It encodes CASSLLVGRYEQYF.